A single sample is the source of the 28 T cell receptor beta chains below, sequenced in a study of T-cell memory formation after mild COVID-19. TCRdb itself ran the 5' RACE reads through MiXCR, one entry per CDR3 protein. The sample carries about 350,000 distinct CDR3 sequences, around 15% recorded once. The specimen was PBMCs or a T cell subset sorted from them (not recorded which). These receptors were collected from a man between 18 and 29 years old who had mild COVID-19 (a few samples of this study predate the infection). Cell type and time point are not known.

This clonotype turned up a few times. This chain uses TRBV12-3 or TRBV12-4 with TRBJ2-5, with D unresolved. Trimming took off 3 bases at V and 1 base at J, with 9 bases between the two ends. The CDR3 runs to 14 residues. The CDR3 is CASSFSDSQETQYF. The CDR3 nucleotides read TGTGCCAGCAGTTTCTCAGATTCCCAAGAGACCCAGTACTTC.

This chain connects TRBV20-1 to TRBJ2-2; 9 nucleotides agree with TRBD1. The CDR3 is 17 residues long. Looked up from germline, CDR1 is DFQATT and CDR2 is SNEGSKA (reference sequence). Trimming cost V 5 bases and J 4 bases; bases outside gene matches: 14. Here the CDR3 reads CSALIQPGTGPTGELFF. The CDR3 nucleotides read TGCAGTGCTTTGATACAGCCGGGGACAGGGCCCACCGGGGAGCTGTTTTTT.

The V call is TRBV15, the J call TRBJ2-5, with TRBD2 identical over 9 bases. The germline V gene has CDR1 LNHNV and CDR2 YYDKDF (reference sequence). The CDR3 runs to 16 residues. V lost 0 bases, J lost 5 bases, and 7 bases stayed unmatched. CDR3 in amino acids: CATSRDPRGGTETQYF. CDR3 coding DNA: TGTGCCACCAGCAGAGATCCGCGGGGGGGCACGGAGACCCAGTACTTC.

The chain uses TRBV5-1 and TRBJ1-3; D gene uncertain. The CDR3 length is 15 residues. Germline CDR1 SGHRS, CDR2 YFSETQ. The germline V and J ends were trimmed by 3 bases and 1 base, with 11 bases remaining between them. CDR3 in DNA: TGCGCCAGCAGCTGGGGAAGTCGGTCTGGAAACACCATATATTTT. Translation gives CASSWGSRSGNTIYF. Combining the CDR3 with reference TRBV5-1 and TRBJ1-3 gives the whole variable domain KAGVTQTPRYLIKTRGQQVTLSCSPISGHRSVSWYQQTPGQGLQFLFEYFSETQRNKGNFPGRFSGRQFSNSRSEMNVSTLELGDSALYLCASSWGSRSGNTIYFGEGSWLTVV.

This clonotype was seen only a few times. V and J are TRBV20-1 and TRBJ2-3; the match to TRBD2 covers 8 bases. CDR3 length equals 16 residues. With 0 bases clipped from V and 1 base from J, the junction kept 6 bases outside the gene matches. Germline assignment: CDR1 DFQATT and CDR2 SNEGSKA (reference sequence). For the CDR3, the DNA is TGCAGTGCTAGAGATCGACGGCGGGGGGGCACAGATACGCAGTATTTT. It encodes CSARDRRRGGTDTQYF.

This clonotype showed up just a few times. The chain employs TRBV5-6 and TRBJ1-5, with no clear D. The CDR3 covers 15 residues. The germline V gene encodes CDR1 SGHDT and CDR2 YYEEEE. V shed 0 bases and J shed 5 bases, with 12 bases lying between them. CDR3 region: CASSLDGATDQPQHF. For the CDR3, the DNA is TGTGCCAGCAGCTTGGACGGCGCAACAGATCAGCCCCAGCATTTT.

The V gene is TRBV11-2, the J gene TRBJ2-7, with 7 nucleotides matching TRBD2. CDR1 is SGHAT, CDR2 FQNNGV, per germline. V shed 4 bases and J 4 bases; nucleotides not matched to a gene: 4. The CDR3 consists of 13 residues. CDR3 sequence (DNA): TGTGCCAGCAGCTGGGGACTACCATACGAGCAGTACTTC. It encodes CASSWGLPYEQYF. The variable domain in full, completed from reference TRBV11-2 and TRBJ2-7, reads EAGVAQSPRYKIIEKRQSVAFWCNPISGHATLYWYQQILGQGPKLLIQFQNNGVVDDSQLPKDRFSAERLKGVDSTLKIQPAKLEDSAVYLCASSWGLPYEQYFGPGTRLTVT.

The chain joins TRBV12-5 to TRBJ2-5, with 9 bases matching TRBD1. The CDR3 runs to 17 residues. Germline V CDR1 and CDR2: LGHNT, FRNRAP. J lost 4 bases, V lost 7 bases, and 16 bases had no gene match. Here the CDR3 reads CASATRSGQGMRETQYF. The CDR3 bases are TGTGCTAGTGCCACCCGATCCGGACAGGGGATGCGAGAGACCCAGTACTTC.

The chain joins TRBV11-2 to TRBJ2-7, with 7 bases matching TRBD1. The J segment lost 2 bases and the V segment lost 5 bases, leaving 12 bases of the junction unmatched. Germline V CDR1 and CDR2: SGHAT, FQNNGV. This CDR3 has 16 residues. The CDR3 here is CASSPRTGRNTYEQYF. DNA for the CDR3: TGTGCCAGCAGCCCCCGGACAGGAAGGAACACCTACGAGCAGTACTTC.

The chain links TRBV15 to TRBJ1-4, with a tentative D call TRBD1 (6 bases). The V end lost 3 bases, the J end lost 5 bases, and 13 bases lay between the germline ends. The CDR3 totals 15 residues. Germline values: CDR1 LNHNV, CDR2 YYDKDF (reference sequence). This CDR3 reads CATSSDNRANEKLFF. The CDR3 nucleotides read TGTGCCACCAGCAGTGATAACAGGGCAAATGAAAAACTGTTTTTT.

This rearrangement joins TRBV18 to TRBJ1-4, with 11 bases identical to TRBD1. The CDR3 has 14 amino acids. Germline lookup yields CDR1 KGHSH and CDR2 LQKENI. The trim removed 8 bases at V and 6 bases at J, leaving 5 bases unmatched. This CDR3 is CASARTGGDEKLFF. In DNA form, the CDR3 reads TGTGCCAGCGCACGGACAGGGGGCGATGAAAAACTGTTTTTT.

This clonotype came up many times. The V call is TRBV3-1, the J call TRBJ2-6, with D unclear. CDR3 length equals 13 residues. The V gene lost 1 base and the J gene lost 2 bases, with 0 bases spanning the gap. Germline values: CDR1 LGHDT, CDR2 YNNKEL (reference sequence). CDR3 DNA: TGTGCCAGCAGCCAAGCTGGGGCCAACGTCCTGACTTTC. This translates into CASSQAGANVLTF.

The chain couples TRBV5-3 to TRBJ1-2, with D hard to call. TRBV5-3 is filed as an ORF, its function uncertain. The germline V and J ends were trimmed by 2 bases and 2 bases, with 16 bases remaining between them. This CDR3 region has 16 residues. The CDR3 region has the DNA TGTGCCAGAAGCTTAGGACCCCTACACACCAACTATGGCTACACCTTC. Translation: CARSLGPLHTNYGYTF.

The genes are TRBV5-1 and TRBJ1-2; possible D gene TRBD1, 6 bases. Trimming took off 4 bases at V and 8 bases at J, with 18 bases between the two ends. The CDR3 runs to 14 residues. Per the germline V gene, CDR1 is SGHRS and CDR2 is YFSETQ. CDR3 sequence (DNA): TGCGCCAGCAGCATAACACAGGGATCGGGCGGCTACACCTTC. Translated, it gives CASSITQGSGGYTF. The full variable domain, with the rest looked up from reference TRBV5-1 and TRBJ1-2, is KAGVTQTPRYLIKTRGQQVTLSCSPISGHRSVSWYQQTPGQGLQFLFEYFSETQRNKGNFPGRFSGRQFSNSRSEMNVSTLELGDSALYLCASSITQGSGGYTFGSGTRLTVV.

This clonotype was observed a handful of times. The chain links TRBV20-1 to TRBJ2-1; TRBD1 or TRBD2 may be the D gene (6 bases each). V lost 3 bases and J 9 bases, leaving 21 bases between the germline ends. Per germline, CDR1 DFQATT and CDR2 SNEGSKA (reference sequence). The CDR3 spans 15 residues. CDR3 amino acids: CSASQSYLRGGEQFF. CDR3 bases: TGCAGTGCTAGCCAATCTTACCTCAGGGGAGGTGAGCAGTTCTTC.

This clonotype showed up just a few times. J is TRBJ2-1 and V is TRBV7-2; D is perhaps TRBD1 (5 bases). Germline values: CDR1 SGHTA, CDR2 FQGNSA. The V end was cut by 3 bases, the J end by 9 bases, with 15 bases between. The CDR3 totals 14 residues. CDR3 protein: CASSFRGSNSEQFF. The DNA of the CDR3 is TGTGCCAGCAGCTTTAGGGGTAGTAACAGTGAGCAGTTCTTC.

This clonotype was counted a few times. The chain has TRBV21-1 and TRBJ1-5; the DNA was not compared with TRBD1, the D call given in the table. TRBV21-1 is shown as a pseudogene. The CDR3 spans 17 residues. CDR3 sequence reads: CASSKAQGTGGNQPQHF. The DNA of the CDR3 is TGTGCCAGCAGCAAAGCGCAAGGGACAGGAGGAAATCAGCCCCAGCATTTT.

This clonotype was seen only a few times. V is TRBV29-1 and J is TRBJ1-2; tentatively, D is TRBD1 (5 bases). The CDR3 totals 11 residues. The V gene lost 3 bases and the J gene lost 8 bases, with 10 bases spanning the gap. Germline V gene data show CDR1 as SQVTM and CDR2 as ANQGSEA. The CDR3 spells CSVDRGGGYTF. The CDR3 DNA is TGCAGCGTTGATAGGGGAGGGGGCTACACCTTC.

V gene TRBV7-2 combines with J gene TRBJ2-5; D may match TRBD1 or TRBD2 (5 bases each). The germline gives CDR1 SGHTA, CDR2 FQGNSA. V was cut by 4 bases and J by 6 bases, with 27 bases left in between. The CDR3 contains 18 residues. The CDR3 DNA is TGTGCCAGCAGCTCCCGCGGGCTAGAACGGGGCGGTGGAAAGACCCAGTACTTC. Protein sequence: CASSSRGLERGGGKTQYF.

A few counts support this clonotype. The chain combines TRBV5-1 with TRBJ2-2; weak D call: TRBD1 (5 bases). The germline CDR1 and CDR2 sequences are SGHRS and YFSETQ. V lost 0 bases and J lost 2, with 11 bases in between. The CDR3 extends over 16 amino acids. DNA of the CDR3: TGCGCCAGCAGCTTGGCAGGGCAAACTAACACCGGGGAGCTGTTTTTT. It yields the protein CASSLAGQTNTGELFF. Together with reference TRBV5-1 and TRBJ2-2, the CDR3 gives the full variable domain: KAGVTQTPRYLIKTRGQQVTLSCSPISGHRSVSWYQQTPGQGLQFLFEYFSETQRNKGNFPGRFSGRQFSNSRSEMNVSTLELGDSALYLCASSLAGQTNTGELFFGEGSRLTVL.

The V call is TRBV19, the J call TRBJ2-3, with D tentatively TRBD2 (6 bases). The CDR3 consists of 16 residues. The germline V gene encodes CDR1 LNHDA and CDR2 SQIVND (reference sequence). V lost 9 bases to trimming and J lost 6 bases, with 25 bases between them. For the CDR3, the DNA is TGTGCCAGCGACCCCACGGGCGGGATTATCGGGGATACGCAGTATTTT. It yields the protein CASDPTGGIIGDTQYF.

CDR3 region: CASSSTGDRAYGYTF. DNA of the CDR3: TGTGCCAGCAGTTCCACTGGGGACAGGGCCTATGGCTACACCTTC. The V gene is TRBV5-6, the J gene TRBJ1-2; 9 positions agree with TRBD1. The ends lost 5 bases at V and 4 bases at J; junction bases unmatched: 9. The CDR3 extends over 15 amino acids. Germline CDR1 SGHDT, CDR2 YYEEEE.

This clonotype has just a few counts. The chain joins TRBV20-1 to TRBJ1-5; D is possibly TRBD1 (6 bases). V shed 6 bases and J shed 1 base, with 10 bases lying between them. CDR1 and CDR2 (germline): DFQATT, SNEGSKA (reference sequence). The CDR3 has 13 residues. The CDR3 region has the DNA TGCAGTGCCACGACAGGAAGCAATCAGCCCCAGCATTTT. Amino acids: CSATTGSNQPQHF.

At least ten counts were recorded for this clonotype. The CDR3 sequence is CASRRQVYNSPLHF. The CDR3 bases are TGTGCCAGCAGGCGACAGGTTTATAATTCACCCCTCCACTTT. The chain combines TRBV6-5 with TRBJ1-6; D possibly corresponds to TRBD1 (6 bases). The ends were cut back, 6 bases at V and 4 bases at J, with 10 bases in the middle. The CDR3 is 14 amino acids. Germline assignment: CDR1 MNHEY and CDR2 SVGAGI.

The rearrangement links TRBV20-1 to TRBJ1-4, with D tentatively TRBD1 (5 bases). V dropped 6 bases and J dropped 0 bases, with 17 bases sitting between them. This CDR3 is 16 amino acids long. Germline V gene lookup returns CDR1 DFQATT and CDR2 SNEGSKA (reference sequence). The CDR3 DNA reads as TGCAGTGCCCCACGGGGTCAGGGAGCAACTAATGAAAAACTGTTTTTT. It codes for CSAPRGQGATNEKLFF.

This clonotype was counted between two and nine times. The V and J genes are TRBV7-9 and TRBJ1-1; TRBD1 agrees at 9 bases. J gave up 4 bases and V 4 bases, and 4 bases lay outside the gene matches. The CDR3 length is 14 residues. Germline-derived CDR1 and CDR2 are SEHNR and FQNEAQ (reference sequence). CDR3 in DNA: TGTGCCAGCAGCTCCGGACAGGGGTTCACTGAAGCTTTCTTT. It is translated as CASSSGQGFTEAFF.

The table lists this clonotype with a few counts. DNA of the CDR3: TGCGCCAGCAGCCAAGATCCCGGTACACACAATGAGCAGTTCTTC. Protein product: CASSQDPGTHNEQFF. The chain is built from TRBV4-3 and TRBJ2-1, with D hard to call. Trimming shortened V by 0 bases and J by 5 bases, and 11 bases separated the two germline ends. CDR3 length: 15 amino acids. The germline V gene has CDR1 LGHNA and CDR2 YSLEER.

There are many counts of this clonotype. V and J are TRBV4-2 and TRBJ2-1, with 8 bases lining up with TRBD2. Germline CDR1 is LGHNA and CDR2 is YNFKEQ. CDR3 length: 16 residues. Trimming cost V 2 bases and J 4 bases; bases outside gene matches: 7. The CDR3 region is CASSQRERGSYNEQFF. The CDR3 DNA reads as TGTGCCAGCAGCCAACGTGAGCGGGGGTCTTACAATGAGCAGTTCTTC.